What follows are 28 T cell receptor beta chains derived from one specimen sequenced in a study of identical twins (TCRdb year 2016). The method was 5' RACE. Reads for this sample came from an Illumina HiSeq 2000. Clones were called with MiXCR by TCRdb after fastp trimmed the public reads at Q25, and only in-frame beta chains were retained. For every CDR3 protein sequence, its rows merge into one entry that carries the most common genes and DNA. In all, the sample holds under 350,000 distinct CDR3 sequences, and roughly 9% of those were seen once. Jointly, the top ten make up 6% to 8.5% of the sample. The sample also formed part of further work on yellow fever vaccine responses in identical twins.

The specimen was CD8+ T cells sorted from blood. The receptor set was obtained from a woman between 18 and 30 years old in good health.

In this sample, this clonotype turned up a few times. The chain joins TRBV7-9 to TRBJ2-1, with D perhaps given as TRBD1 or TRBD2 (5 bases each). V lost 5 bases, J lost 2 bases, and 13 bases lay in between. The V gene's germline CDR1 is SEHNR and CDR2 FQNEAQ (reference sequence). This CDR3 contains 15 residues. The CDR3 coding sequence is TGTGCCAGCAGCCAGTGGGACCAACCCTACAATGAGCAGTTCTTC. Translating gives CASSQWDQPYNEQFF.

The chain's CDR3 is CSAQSGTSGQHYYNEQFF. CDR3 sequence (DNA): TGCAGTGCTCAGTCAGGGACTAGCGGCCAGCACTACTACAATGAGCAGTTCTTC. This chain links TRBV20-1 with TRBJ2-1; 11 bases match TRBD2. CDR3 length: 18 residues. CDR1 is DFQATT, CDR2 SNEGSKA, per germline (reference sequence). V shed 5 bases, J shed 3 bases, and the junction held 15 bases outside the gene matches.

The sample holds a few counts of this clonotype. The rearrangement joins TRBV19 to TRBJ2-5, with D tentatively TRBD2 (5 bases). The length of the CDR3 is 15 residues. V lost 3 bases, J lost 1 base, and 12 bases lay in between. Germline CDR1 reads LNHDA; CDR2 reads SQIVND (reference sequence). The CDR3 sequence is CASSIRELPQETQYF. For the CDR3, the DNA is TGTGCCAGTAGTATCCGGGAATTGCCCCAAGAGACCCAGTACTTC.

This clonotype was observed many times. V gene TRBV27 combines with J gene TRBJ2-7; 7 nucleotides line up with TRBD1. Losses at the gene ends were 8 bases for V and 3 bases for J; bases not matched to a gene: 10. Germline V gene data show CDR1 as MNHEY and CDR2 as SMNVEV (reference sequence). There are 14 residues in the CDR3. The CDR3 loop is CASSPGTDGYEQYF. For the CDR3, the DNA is TGTGCCAGCTCCCCGGGGACAGACGGCTACGAGCAGTACTTC.

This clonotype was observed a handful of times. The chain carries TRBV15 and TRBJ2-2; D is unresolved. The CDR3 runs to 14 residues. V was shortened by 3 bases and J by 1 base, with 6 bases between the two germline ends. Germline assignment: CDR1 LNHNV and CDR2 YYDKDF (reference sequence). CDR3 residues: CATSSVRNTGELFF. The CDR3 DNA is TGTGCCACCAGCAGTGTCAGGAACACCGGGGAGCTGTTTTTT.

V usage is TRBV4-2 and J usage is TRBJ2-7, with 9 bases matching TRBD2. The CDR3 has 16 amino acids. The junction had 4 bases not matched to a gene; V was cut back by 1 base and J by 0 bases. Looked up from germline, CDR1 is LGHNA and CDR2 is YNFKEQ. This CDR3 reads CASSQALAGNSYEQYF. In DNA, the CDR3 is TGTGCCAGCAGCCAAGCTCTAGCGGGGAACTCCTACGAGCAGTACTTC.

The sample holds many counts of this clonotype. CDR3 sequence reads: CASSLLGGSTSYF. CDR3 bases: TGTGCCAGCAGTTTATTGGGCGGGAGTACCTCGTACTTC. This chain uses TRBV27 with TRBJ2-7; 7 bases agree with TRBD2. Per the germline V gene, CDR1 is MNHEY and CDR2 is SMNVEV (reference sequence). The CDR3 consists of 13 residues. V lost 1 base, J lost 12 bases, and 9 bases stayed unmatched.

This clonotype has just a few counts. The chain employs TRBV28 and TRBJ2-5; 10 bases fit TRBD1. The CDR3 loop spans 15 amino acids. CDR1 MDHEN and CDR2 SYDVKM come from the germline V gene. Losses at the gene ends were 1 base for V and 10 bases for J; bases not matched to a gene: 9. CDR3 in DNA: TGTGCCAGCAGTTTATCCGGGACAGGGGCCGGGGACCAGTACTTC. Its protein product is CASSLSGTGAGDQYF.

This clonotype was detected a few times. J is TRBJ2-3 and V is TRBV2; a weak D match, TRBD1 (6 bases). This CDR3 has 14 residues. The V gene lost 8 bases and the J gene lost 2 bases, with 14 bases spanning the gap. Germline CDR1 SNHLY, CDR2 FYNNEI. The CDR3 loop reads CASLVQGSTDTQYF. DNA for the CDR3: TGTGCCAGCTTGGTCCAGGGGTCCACAGATACGCAGTATTTT.

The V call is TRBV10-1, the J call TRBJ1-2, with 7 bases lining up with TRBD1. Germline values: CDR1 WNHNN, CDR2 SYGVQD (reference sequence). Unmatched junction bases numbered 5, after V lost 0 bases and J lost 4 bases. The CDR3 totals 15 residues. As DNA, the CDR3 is TGCGCCAGCAGTGAGTCCACGACAGGGATCTATGGCTACACCTTC. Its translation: CASSESTTGIYGYTF.

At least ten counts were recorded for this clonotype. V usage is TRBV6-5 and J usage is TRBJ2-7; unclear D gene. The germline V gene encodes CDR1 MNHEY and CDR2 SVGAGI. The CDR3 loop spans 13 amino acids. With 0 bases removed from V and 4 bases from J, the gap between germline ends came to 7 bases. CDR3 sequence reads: CASSYSGSYEQYF. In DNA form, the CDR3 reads TGTGCCAGCAGTTACTCGGGGTCTTACGAGCAGTACTTC.

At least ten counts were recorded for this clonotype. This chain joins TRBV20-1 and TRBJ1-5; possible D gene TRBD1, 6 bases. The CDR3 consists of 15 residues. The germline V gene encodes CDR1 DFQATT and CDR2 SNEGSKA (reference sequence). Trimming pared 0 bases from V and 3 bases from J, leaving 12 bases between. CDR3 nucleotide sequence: TGCAGTGCTAGAGATCCCGGACAGATCAATCAGCCCCAGCATTTT. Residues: CSARDPGQINQPQHF.

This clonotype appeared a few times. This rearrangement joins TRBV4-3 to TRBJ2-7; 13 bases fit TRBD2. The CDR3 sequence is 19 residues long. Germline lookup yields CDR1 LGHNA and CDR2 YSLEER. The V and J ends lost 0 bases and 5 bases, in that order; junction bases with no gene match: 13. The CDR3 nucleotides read TGCGCCAGCAGCCAAGATATAGGGCAGATTGGACTAGCGGGGGACGAGCAGTACTTC. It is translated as CASSQDIGQIGLAGDEQYF.

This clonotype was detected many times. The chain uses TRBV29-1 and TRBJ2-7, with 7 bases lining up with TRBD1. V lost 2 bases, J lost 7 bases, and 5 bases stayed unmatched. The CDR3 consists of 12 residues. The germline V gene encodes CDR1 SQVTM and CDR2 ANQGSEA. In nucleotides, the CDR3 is TGCAGCGTTGAAAAGGGGGCTAGTGAGCAGTACTTC. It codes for CSVEKGASEQYF.

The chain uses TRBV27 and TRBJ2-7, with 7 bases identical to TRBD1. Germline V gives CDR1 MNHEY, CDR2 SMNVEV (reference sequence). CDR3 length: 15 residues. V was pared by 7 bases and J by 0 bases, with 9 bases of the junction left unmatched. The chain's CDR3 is CASIPNRDSSYEQYF. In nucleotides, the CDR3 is TGTGCCAGCATTCCTAACAGGGACAGCTCCTACGAGCAGTACTTC.

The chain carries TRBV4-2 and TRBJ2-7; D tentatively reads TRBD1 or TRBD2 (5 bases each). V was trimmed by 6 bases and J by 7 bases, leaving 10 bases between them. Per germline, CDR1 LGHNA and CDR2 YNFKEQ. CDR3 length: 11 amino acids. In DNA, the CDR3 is TGTGCCAGCAGGATGGGGGAGGAGCAGTACTTC. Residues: CASRMGEEQYF.

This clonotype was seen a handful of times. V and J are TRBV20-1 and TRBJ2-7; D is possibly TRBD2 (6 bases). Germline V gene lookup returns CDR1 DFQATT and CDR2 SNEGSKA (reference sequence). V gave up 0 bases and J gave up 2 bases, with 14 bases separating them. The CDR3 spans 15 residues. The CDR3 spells CSARDLGGVAYEQYF. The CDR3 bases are TGCAGTGCTAGAGATCTCGGGGGAGTAGCCTACGAGCAGTACTTC.

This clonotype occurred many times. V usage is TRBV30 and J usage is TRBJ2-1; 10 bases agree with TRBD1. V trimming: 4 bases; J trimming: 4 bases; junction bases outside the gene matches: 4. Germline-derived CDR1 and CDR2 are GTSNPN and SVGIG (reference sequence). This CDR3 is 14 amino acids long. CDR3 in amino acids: CAWTDRGNYNEQFF. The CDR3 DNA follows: TGTGCCTGGACGGACAGGGGGAATTACAATGAGCAGTTCTTC.

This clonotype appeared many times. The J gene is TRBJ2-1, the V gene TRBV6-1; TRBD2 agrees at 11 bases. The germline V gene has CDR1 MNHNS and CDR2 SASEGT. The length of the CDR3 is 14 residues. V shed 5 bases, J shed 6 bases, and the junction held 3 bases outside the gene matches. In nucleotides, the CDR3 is TGTGCCAGCAGTATAGCGGGGGGGCTCAATGAGCAGTTCTTC. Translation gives CASSIAGGLNEQFF.

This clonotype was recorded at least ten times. The CDR3 region has the DNA TGTGCCAGCAGTAGGGCTAGCACAGATACGCAGTATTTT. Residues: CASSRASTDTQYF. This chain links TRBV11-2 with TRBJ2-3; D gene ambiguous. Germline V gives CDR1 SGHAT, CDR2 FQNNGV. The CDR3 spans 13 residues. V was shortened by 6 bases and J by 0 bases, with 7 bases between the two germline ends.

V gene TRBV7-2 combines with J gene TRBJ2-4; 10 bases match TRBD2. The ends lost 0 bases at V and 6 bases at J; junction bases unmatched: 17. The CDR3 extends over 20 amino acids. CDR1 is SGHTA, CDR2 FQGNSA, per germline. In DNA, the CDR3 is TGTGCCAGCAGCTTAGCTTCGGGGGCAGCGGGGGGGCGAGTGGGAAACATTCAGTACTTC. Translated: CASSLASGAAGGRVGNIQYF. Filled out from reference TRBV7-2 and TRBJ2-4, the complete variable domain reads GAGVSQSPSNKVTEKGKDVELRCDPISGHTALYWYRQSLGQGLEFLIYFQGNSAPDKSGLPSDRFSAERTGGSVSTLTIQRTQQEDSAVYLCASSLASGAAGGRVGNIQYFGAGTRLSVL.

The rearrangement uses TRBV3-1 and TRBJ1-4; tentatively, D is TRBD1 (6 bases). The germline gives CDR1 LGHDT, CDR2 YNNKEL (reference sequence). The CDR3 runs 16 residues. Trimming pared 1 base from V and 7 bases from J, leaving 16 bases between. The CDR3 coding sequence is TGTGCCAGCAGCCAAGCGGGGGCCGCGTTGGGTGAAAAACTGTTTTTT. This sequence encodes CASSQAGAALGEKLFF.

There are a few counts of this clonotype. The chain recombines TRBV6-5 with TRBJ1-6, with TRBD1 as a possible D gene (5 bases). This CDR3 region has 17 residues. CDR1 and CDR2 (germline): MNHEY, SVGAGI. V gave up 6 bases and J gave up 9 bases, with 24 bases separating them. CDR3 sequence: CASSYLRGGDPTSPLHF. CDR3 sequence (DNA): TGTGCCAGCAGCTACCTGAGGGGAGGCGATCCTACTTCACCCCTCCACTTT.

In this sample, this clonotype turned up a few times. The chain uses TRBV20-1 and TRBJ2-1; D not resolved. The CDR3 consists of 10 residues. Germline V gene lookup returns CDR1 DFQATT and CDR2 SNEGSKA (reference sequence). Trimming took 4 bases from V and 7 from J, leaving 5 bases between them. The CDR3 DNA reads TGCAGTGCTACTGGAAATGAGCAGTTCTTC. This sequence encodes CSATGNEQFF.

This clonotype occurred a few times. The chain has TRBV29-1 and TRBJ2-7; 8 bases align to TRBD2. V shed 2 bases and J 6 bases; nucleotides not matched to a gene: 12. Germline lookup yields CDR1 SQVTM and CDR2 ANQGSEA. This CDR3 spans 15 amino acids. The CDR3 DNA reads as TGCAGCGTTGAAAGGGCTAGCGGGCCGGACTTCGAGCAGTACTTC. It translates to CSVERASGPDFEQYF.

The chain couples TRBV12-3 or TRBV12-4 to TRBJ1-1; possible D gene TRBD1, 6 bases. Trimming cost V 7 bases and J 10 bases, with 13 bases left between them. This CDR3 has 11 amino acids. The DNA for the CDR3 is TGTGCCAGCACCAGGGGCGACGGAGCTTTCTTT. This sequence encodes CASTRGDGAFF.

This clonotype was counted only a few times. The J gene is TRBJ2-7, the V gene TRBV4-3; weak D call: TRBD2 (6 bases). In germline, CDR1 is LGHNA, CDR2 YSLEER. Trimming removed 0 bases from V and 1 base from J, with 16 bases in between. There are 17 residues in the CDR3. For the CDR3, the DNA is TGCGCCAGCAGCCAAGATTGGGTAGCGGAAAATTCCTACGAGCAGTACTTC. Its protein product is CASSQDWVAENSYEQYF.

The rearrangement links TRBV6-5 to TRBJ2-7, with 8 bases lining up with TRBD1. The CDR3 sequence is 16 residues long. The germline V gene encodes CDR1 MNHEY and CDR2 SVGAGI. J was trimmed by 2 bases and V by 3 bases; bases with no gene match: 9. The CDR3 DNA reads TGTGCCAGCAGTTATGGTCTATGGGACAGGACCTACGAGCAGTACTTC. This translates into CASSYGLWDRTYEQYF.